These 29 T cell receptor beta chains originate from one sample sequenced in a study of T cell repertoires in cytomegalovirus infection. TCRdb re-called the reads with MiXCR, one entry per CDR3 protein. This table has hundreds of thousands of distinct CDR3 sequences, over 20% appearing once. The sequenced material came from CD8+ T cells from PBMCs. Every receptor here comes from a human donor in good health (CMV status not recorded). Some clones in this sample may be carry-over from other donors' samples.

This rearrangement joins TRBV14 to TRBJ1-4; a possible D gene is TRBD1 (5 bases). V dropped 4 bases and J dropped 6 bases, with 15 bases sitting between them. From germline, CDR1 is SGHDN and CDR2 FVKESK. The CDR3 totals 15 residues. The CDR3 DNA reads as TGTGCCAGCAGCCGGTTCCAGGGAGTTTATGAAAAACTGTTTTTT. Amino acid sequence: CASSRFQGVYEKLFF.

This clonotype was counted a few times. This chain joins TRBV19 and TRBJ1-5, with 7 bases matching TRBD1. This CDR3 is built from 13 residues. Germline V gene sequence: CDR1 LNHDA, CDR2 SQIVND (reference sequence). V was clipped by 9 bases and J by 3 bases; unmatched bases: 5. CDR3 DNA: TGTGCCAGCCGTGGGACAGTCAATCAGCCCCAGCATTTT. It specifies CASRGTVNQPQHF. Together with reference TRBV19 and TRBJ1-5, the CDR3 gives the full variable domain: DGGITQSPKYLFRKEGQNVTLSCEQNLNHDAMYWYRQDPGQGLRLIYYSQIVNDFQKGDIAEGYSVSREKKESFPLTVTSAQKNPTAFYLCASRGTVNQPQHFGDGTRLSIL.

This clonotype was recorded at least ten times. The chain employs TRBV19 and TRBJ1-5, with D perhaps TRBD1 (5 bases). Trimming took 4 bases from V and 9 from J, leaving 16 bases between them. Per the germline V gene, CDR1 is LNHDA and CDR2 is SQIVND (reference sequence). The CDR3 sequence is 14 residues long. CDR3 protein: CASSTGQYRWPQHF. CDR3 nucleotides: TGTGCCAGTAGTACGGGGCAATACCGGTGGCCCCAGCATTTT.

As concerns this clonotype: This may arise from a read error, as a much more abundant clone is one base away. The J gene is TRBJ2-3, the V gene TRBV28; 7 bases align to TRBD2. The germline CDR1 and CDR2 sequences are MDHEN and SYDVKM. V shed 8 bases and J 2 bases; nucleotides not matched to a gene: 1. The CDR3 is 12 residues long. For the CDR3, the DNA is TGTGCCAGCCGGGAGGTCACAGATACGCAGTATTTT. Encoded protein: CASREVTDTQYF.

The CDR3 sequence: CASRASGPYNEQFF. DNA of the CDR3: TGTGCCAGCAGAGCATCAGGGCCGTACAATGAGCAGTTCTTC. This chain links TRBV11-1 with TRBJ2-1, with a weak D call TRBD1 (5 bases). Germline CDR1 reads SGHAT; CDR2 reads FQDESV (reference sequence). The V gene lost 6 bases and the J gene lost 4 bases, with 13 bases spanning the gap. The CDR3 has 14 amino acids.

This clonotype occurred many times. The chain carries TRBV12-3 or TRBV12-4 and TRBJ2-5; D perhaps matches TRBD2 (6 bases). The CDR3 runs 14 residues. V shed 3 bases and J shed 3 bases, with 11 bases lying between them. In DNA, the CDR3 is TGTGCCAGCAGTTTGGCGGCGGGGAAAGAGACCCAGTACTTC. Translated, it gives CASSLAAGKETQYF.

The chain uses TRBV6-2 or TRBV6-3 and TRBJ1-1; D is ambiguous. Trimming cost V 2 bases and J 0 bases, with 7 bases left between them. Germline lookup yields CDR1 MNHEY and CDR2 SVGEGT. The CDR3 covers 14 residues. The CDR3 DNA follows: TGTGCCAGCAGTTACACAGCCCTGAACACTGAAGCTTTCTTT. It translates to CASSYTALNTEAFF.

The rearrangement links TRBV5-6 to TRBJ1-5, with TRBD1 identical over 9 bases. The V segment lost 0 bases and the J segment 4 bases; nucleotides outside the gene matches: 5. The CDR3 contains 16 residues. From germline, CDR1 is SGHDT and CDR2 YYEEEE. CDR3 sequence reads: CASSLEGQGGNQPQHF. CDR3 nucleotide sequence: TGTGCCAGCAGCTTGGAGGGACAGGGTGGGAATCAGCCCCAGCATTTT.

The chain carries TRBV9 and TRBJ1-1; D not certain. This CDR3 has 10 amino acids. The V gene lost 4 bases and the J gene lost 10 bases, with 8 bases spanning the gap. Germline V gene sequence: CDR1 SGDLS, CDR2 YYNGEE. The CDR3 protein is CASSPLPAFF. The DNA of the CDR3 is TGTGCCAGCAGCCCCTTACCAGCTTTCTTT. The entire variable domain, with the rest obtained from reference TRBV9 and TRBJ1-1, is as follows: DSGVTQTPKHLITATGQRVTLRCSPRSGDLSVYWYQQSLDQGLQFLIQYYNGEERAKGNILERFSAQQFPDLHSELNLSSLELGDSALYFCASSPLPAFFGQGTRLTVV.

Notes on this clonotype: The CDR3 end shows no conserved phenylalanine or tryptophan, and so a read error is likely. The CDR3 DNA reads TGTGCCAGCAGTTTATTAGGAGGGGCGAACTATGGCTACACCTCC. Protein product: CASSLLGGANYGYTS. V usage is TRBV27 and J usage is TRBJ1-2, with a weak D call TRBD1 (5 bases). The CDR3 runs to 15 residues. Germline V gives CDR1 MNHEY, CDR2 SMNVEV (reference sequence). V gave up 1 base and J gave up 2 bases, with 11 bases separating them.

This chain joins TRBV10-3 and TRBJ1-5; D is perhaps TRBD1 (5 bases). Between the trimmed V and J ends, which lost 1 base and 6 bases, there was a span of 10 bases. CDR3 length: 14 amino acids. CDR1 is ENHRY, CDR2 SYGVKD, per germline. CDR3 residues: CAISEWGQGQPQHF. The CDR3 DNA is TGTGCCATCAGTGAGTGGGGCCAGGGTCAGCCCCAGCATTTT.

The J gene is TRBJ2-5, the V gene TRBV12-3 or TRBV12-4, with D maybe TRBD2 (6 bases). This CDR3 is built from 16 residues. V lost 1 base and J 5 bases, leaving 17 bases between the germline ends. The chain's CDR3 is CASSLGSAGRGETQYF. The CDR3 nucleotides are TGTGCCAGCAGTTTAGGCTCAGCGGGTCGGGGGGAGACCCAGTACTTC.

This clonotype was counted only a few times. The chain combines TRBV12-3 or TRBV12-4 with TRBJ2-1, with 8 bases matching TRBD2. The CDR3 runs 16 residues. The V and J ends lost 6 bases and 7 bases, in that order; junction bases with no gene match: 14. DNA of the CDR3: TGTGCCAGCAGCGACCCGGGGGCGGGGGGTCGAAATGAGCAGTTCTTC. Amino acids: CASSDPGAGGRNEQFF.

In this sample, this clonotype turned up a few times. The gene calls are TRBV20-1 and TRBJ2-3, with 12 bases matching TRBD2. From germline, CDR1 is DFQATT and CDR2 SNEGSKA (reference sequence). V shed 0 bases, J shed 2 bases, and the junction held 18 bases outside the gene matches. The CDR3 is made up of 21 amino acids. In DNA, the CDR3 is TGCAGTGCTAGAGATTGGGTTTCTGAGACTAGCGGGGGTCGGGACACAGATACGCAGTATTTT. Amino acids: CSARDWVSETSGGRDTDTQYF.

This clonotype was recorded a few times. The chain combines TRBV7-2 with TRBJ1-1; no reliable D call. CDR3 length equals 13 residues. Germline V lookup: CDR1 SGHTA, CDR2 FQGNSA. The germline V and J ends were trimmed by 0 bases and 4 bases, with 6 bases remaining between them. The chain's CDR3 is CASSLAHGTEAFF. The CDR3 DNA reads TGTGCCAGCAGCTTAGCGCATGGCACTGAAGCTTTCTTT.

V gene TRBV5-3 combines with J gene TRBJ2-7; D unresolved. TRBV5-3 belongs to the ORF category, with a function that is uncertain. V was pared by 8 bases and J by 0 bases, with 12 bases between. The CDR3 runs 13 residues. The CDR3 here is CASSMDRSYEQYF. The CDR3 nucleotides are TGTGCCAGCAGCATGGATCGCTCCTACGAGCAGTACTTC.

This chain links TRBV6-4 with TRBJ2-1; D is perhaps TRBD1 (5 bases). The CDR3 consists of 13 residues. Trimming left V 5 bases short and J 5 bases short, with 10 bases between. In germline, CDR1 is MRHNA, CDR2 SNTAGT. Here the CDR3 reads CASSPGSNNEQFF. The CDR3 DNA sequence: TGTGCCAGCAGTCCAGGGTCGAACAATGAGCAGTTCTTC.

This clonotype was observed a handful of times. The CDR3 protein is CASSADRENTGELFF. CDR3 nucleotides: TGTGCCAGCAGTGCCGACAGGGAGAACACCGGGGAGCTGTTTTTT. This rearrangement joins TRBV28 to TRBJ2-2, with 7 nucleotides matching TRBD1. CDR3 length: 15 residues. The V and J ends lost 5 bases and 1 base, in that order; junction bases with no gene match: 4. Germline V gene sequence: CDR1 MDHEN, CDR2 SYDVKM.

This clonotype came up a few times. The V gene is TRBV7-4, the J gene TRBJ2-7, with a weak D call TRBD2 (6 bases). The CDR3 runs 12 residues. Deletions cut 6 bases from V and 7 bases from J, with 13 bases between. Germline V gene lookup returns CDR1 SGHVT and CDR2 SQSDAQ. CDR3 DNA: TGTGCCAGCAGTCTACGGGACTCGGAGCAGTACTTC. This gives the protein CASSLRDSEQYF.

This clonotype has only a few counts. The J gene is TRBJ2-2, the V gene TRBV2; the D gene could be TRBD1 or TRBD2 (7 bases each). CDR1 is SNHLY and CDR2 is FYNNEI in the germline V gene. Trimming took 7 bases from V and 4 from J, leaving 16 bases between them. CDR3 length: 15 residues. In DNA form, the CDR3 reads TGTGCCAGCACCCGGGGAGGGGGCGTCACCGGGGAGCTGTTTTTT. It specifies CASTRGGGVTGELFF.

In this sample, this clonotype turned up a few times. The rearrangement uses TRBV2 and TRBJ2-7; 8 positions agree with TRBD1. The CDR3 is 15 residues long. The J segment lost 3 bases and the V segment lost 2 bases, leaving 6 bases of the junction unmatched. Germline V gene sequence: CDR1 SNHLY, CDR2 FYNNEI. The CDR3 sequence: CASSEQRTGGYEQYF. CDR3 DNA sequence: TGTGCCAGCAGTGAACAGCGTACAGGGGGCTACGAGCAGTACTTC.

A word on this clonotype: A much larger clone sits a single nucleotide away, making a read error possible. V usage is TRBV7-6 and J usage is TRBJ2-7; no reliable D call. This CDR3 is built from 12 residues. Germline V lookup: CDR1 SGHVS, CDR2 FNYEAQ. The CDR3 is CASSSTIYEQHF. The CDR3, as DNA: TGTGCCAGCAGCTCGACAATTTACGAGCAGCACTTC.

The CDR3 loop is CASSLPQVLSYGYTF. CDR3 in DNA: TGTGCCAGCAGTCTCCCTCAGGTTCTTTCCTATGGCTACACCTTC. The chain employs TRBV28 and TRBJ1-2; D is uncertain. Trimming stripped 5 bases from V and 4 bases from J, with 17 bases between. The V gene's germline CDR1 is MDHEN and CDR2 SYDVKM. The CDR3 runs 15 residues.

This clonotype was seen a single time. Being one base from a much bigger clone, this may be a read error. This chain's CDR3 is CASRDSPLLAGGSYEQYF. CDR3 bases: TGTGCCAGCAGAGACAGCCCACTCTTAGCGGGGGGCTCCTACGAGCAGTACTTC. The chain is built from TRBV7-2 and TRBJ2-7; 10 bases agree with TRBD2. V gave up 6 bases and J gave up 0 bases; unmatched junction bases: 14. Germline V gene lookup returns CDR1 SGHTA and CDR2 FQGNSA. This CDR3 spans 18 amino acids.

This chain joins TRBV30 and TRBJ2-6; TRBD1 might be the D (6 bases). V lost 5 bases, J lost 0 bases, and 11 bases lay in between. The CDR3 contains 15 residues. The germline V gene encodes CDR1 GTSNPN and CDR2 SVGIG (reference sequence). CDR3 region: CAWSLRGSGANVLTF. The DNA for the CDR3 is TGTGCCTGGTCCCTCAGGGGCTCTGGGGCCAACGTCCTGACTTTC.

The table lists this clonotype with a few counts. The chain combines TRBV29-1 with TRBJ2-5; TRBD2 aligns across 11 bases. V shed 8 bases and J 7 bases; nucleotides not matched to a gene: 12. The CDR3 runs 14 residues. Germline CDR1 is SQVTM and CDR2 is ANQGSEA. The DNA of the CDR3 is TGCAGCAGCTCCGAGACTAGCGGGGCCGGGACCCAGTACTTC. Protein: CSSSETSGAGTQYF.

V gene TRBV7-6 combines with J gene TRBJ2-1; 7 bases align to TRBD2. The CDR3 has 18 amino acids. Germline values: CDR1 SGHVS, CDR2 FNYEAQ. The V gene end was trimmed by 1 base and the J gene end by 7 bases; junction bases not matched to a gene: 16. The CDR3 nucleotides are TGTGCCAGCAGCTTAGTGATTAGCGGGTTACGCGACCTAAATGAGCAGTTCTTC. Its protein is CASSLVISGLRDLNEQFF.

This clonotype was detected only once. The chain recombines TRBV2 with TRBJ2-5, with 13 nucleotides matching TRBD2. The CDR3 consists of 17 residues. Trimming cost V 2 bases and J 0 bases; bases outside gene matches: 3. CDR1 SNHLY and CDR2 FYNNEI come from the germline V gene. CDR3 DNA: TGTGCCAGCAGTGAAACTAGCGGGGGGGCCCACCAAGAGACCCAGTACTTC. Its protein product is CASSETSGGAHQETQYF. Using reference TRBV2 and TRBJ2-5 for the parts outside the CDR3, the full variable domain is EPEVTQTPSHQVTQMGQEVILRCVPISNHLYFYWYRQILGQKVEFLVSFYNNEISEKSEIFDDQFSVERPDGSNFTLKIRSTKLEDSAMYFCASSETSGGAHQETQYFGPGTRLLVL.

This clonotype was picked up many times. The chain links TRBV28 to TRBJ2-7, with TRBD1 matching 7 bases. The germline V gene has CDR1 MDHEN and CDR2 SYDVKM. The junction had 11 bases not matched to a gene; V was cut back by 5 bases and J by 1 base. The CDR3 spans 16 residues. The CDR3 loop reads CASSRHLGQSSYEQYF. CDR3 coding DNA: TGTGCCAGCAGTAGACACTTGGGACAGAGTTCCTACGAGCAGTACTTC.